Below, 20 T cell receptor beta chains from the same sample are listed, as sequenced in a study of blood T cells in healthy people across ages. The authors ran a second PCR of about 7 to 11 cycles using a sample-barcoded 5' primer and a J-beta primer mix. TCRdb called the 5' RACE reads again in MiXCR, with one record for every CDR3 protein. The sample contains some 1.4 million distinct CDR3 sequences, 42% of which appear only once. The material sequenced was blood. Receptors were obtained from a woman under 30 in good health.

The chain links TRBV6-6 to TRBJ1-1; 7 bases match TRBD1. The CDR3 runs 14 residues. CDR1 and CDR2 from the germline V gene are MNHNY and SVGAGI (reference sequence). V was pared by 5 bases and J by 4 bases, with 7 bases of the junction left unmatched. The chain's CDR3 is CASSKSSGGTEAFF. The CDR3 DNA reads TGTGCCAGCAGTAAATCTTCAGGGGGCACTGAAGCTTTCTTT.

This clonotype was counted between two and nine times. This chain links TRBV30 with TRBJ2-1, with 8 bases that match TRBD1. CDR3 size: 14 residues. Germline V gives CDR1 GTSNPN, CDR2 SVGIG (reference sequence). The trim removed 5 bases at V and 7 bases at J, leaving 10 bases unmatched. CDR3 amino acids: CAWGRTGMGNEQFF. The CDR3 nucleotides are TGTGCCTGGGGTCGGACAGGGATGGGAAATGAGCAGTTCTTC. Full variable domain (outside the CDR3, taken from reference TRBV30 and TRBJ2-1): SQTIHQWPATLVQPVGSPLSLECTVEGTSNPNLYWYRQAAGRGLQLLFYSVGIGQISSEVPQNLSASRPQDRQFILSSKKLLLSDSGFYLCAWGRTGMGNEQFFGPGTRLTVL.

The chain's CDR3 is CASSPLGTGSNYGYTF. Written as DNA, the CDR3 is TGTGCCAGCAGTCCGCTCGGGACAGGTTCGAACTATGGCTACACCTTC. This chain uses TRBV6-6 with TRBJ1-2; 8 bases fit TRBD1. Per the germline V gene, CDR1 is MNHNY and CDR2 is SVGAGI (reference sequence). Trimming at V came to 5 bases and at J to 2 bases, leaving 10 bases not matched to a gene. The CDR3 contains 16 residues.

The table lists this clonotype with a few counts. The J gene is TRBJ2-6, the V gene TRBV6-1, with D maybe TRBD1 (6 bases). The ends were cut back, 2 bases at V and 11 bases at J, with 16 bases in the middle. Germline V gives CDR1 MNHNS, CDR2 SASEGT. The CDR3 is 15 amino acids. DNA of the CDR3: TGTGCCAGCAGTGAAATTAAGGAACAGGGTGACGTCCTGACTTTC. Protein product: CASSEIKEQGDVLTF.

The chain employs TRBV20-1 and TRBJ1-3; D remains ambiguous. This CDR3 is 13 amino acids long. The germline V gene encodes CDR1 DFQATT and CDR2 SNEGSKA (reference sequence). Trimming took 5 bases from V and 4 from J, leaving 12 bases between them. Here the CDR3 reads CSAPGPGGNTIYF. The CDR3 DNA reads as TGCAGTGCTCCGGGCCCGGGCGGAAACACCATATATTTT.

The chain links TRBV20-1 to TRBJ1-5; D is unresolved. V lost 1 base and J lost 3, with 4 bases in between. This CDR3 comprises 12 residues. Germline V gene lookup returns CDR1 DFQATT and CDR2 SNEGSKA (reference sequence). The CDR3 loop is CSARGTNQPQHF. CDR3 in DNA: TGCAGTGCTAGAGGTACCAATCAGCCCCAGCATTTT.

This clonotype was recorded a few times. The chain joins TRBV27 to TRBJ2-5; 7 bases line up with TRBD2. CDR1 and CDR2 (germline): MNHEY, SMNVEV (reference sequence). The junction had 3 bases not matched to a gene; V was cut back by 2 bases and J by 0 bases. This CDR3 spans 15 amino acids. The CDR3 DNA reads TGTGCCAGCAGTTTAGCGGGGGTAAACCAAGAGACCCAGTACTTC. It yields the protein CASSLAGVNQETQYF.

This clonotype has more than one count but fewer than ten. The chain is built from TRBV11-2 and TRBJ2-5; 12 nucleotides align to TRBD2. Germline V gene data show CDR1 as SGHAT and CDR2 as FQNNGV. V shed 5 bases and J 0 bases; nucleotides not matched to a gene: 13. The CDR3 extends over 19 amino acids. In nucleotides, the CDR3 is TGTGCCAGCAGCCAAGAACTAGCGGGAGGAGCCCTTCACCAAGAGACCCAGTACTTC. Amino acids: CASSQELAGGALHQETQYF.

The CDR3 here is CSAARDRYNEQFF. The CDR3 DNA reads TGCAGTGCCGCCCGGGACAGGTACAATGAGCAGTTCTTC. This chain connects TRBV20-1 to TRBJ2-1; 8 nucleotides match TRBD1. CDR1 DFQATT and CDR2 SNEGSKA come from the germline V gene (reference sequence). The CDR3 runs to 13 residues. V was clipped by 6 bases and J by 4 bases; unmatched bases: 5.

The chain is built from TRBV6-2 or TRBV6-3 and TRBJ2-2, with D tentatively TRBD1 or TRBD2 (5 bases each). Trimming stripped 4 bases from V and 5 bases from J, with 17 bases between. CDR3 size: 16 residues. Per germline, CDR1 MNHEY and CDR2 SVGEGT. The CDR3 loop reads CASSSPRDPLTGELFF. The CDR3, as DNA: TGTGCCAGCAGTTCCCCCCGGGACCCCCTTACCGGGGAGCTGTTTTTT.

V is TRBV12-3 or TRBV12-4 and J is TRBJ1-1, with D unresolved. V shed 3 bases and J shed 5 bases, with 10 bases lying between them. The CDR3 extends over 13 amino acids. The CDR3 bases are TGTGCCAGCAGTTTTGTGGGTTGGACTGAAGCTTTCTTT. This translates into CASSFVGWTEAFF.

This clonotype was counted between two and nine times. The gene calls are TRBV29-1 and TRBJ1-5, with D possibly being TRBD1 (6 bases). The germline V gene has CDR1 SQVTM and CDR2 ANQGSEA. This CDR3 has 14 residues. V shed 7 bases and J shed 6 bases, with 19 bases lying between them. DNA of the CDR3: TGCAGCGCCCCCGACTTTGAGGGGGGTCAGCCCCAGCATTTT. It encodes CSAPDFEGGQPQHF.

Comments on this clonotype: Its ends do not fully match the called genes, so a read error is possible. The V and J genes are TRBV12-3 or TRBV12-4 and TRBJ1-1, with D unclear. The CDR3 spans 14 residues. In DNA form, the CDR3 reads TGTGCCAGAAGTTCCACGACGGGAAACACTGAAGCTTTCTTT. This gives the protein CARSSTTGNTEAFF.

The chain uses TRBV20-1 and TRBJ1-6; TRBD1 matches at 7 bases. CDR3 length: 13 amino acids. The germline V gene has CDR1 DFQATT and CDR2 SNEGSKA (reference sequence). The junction had 6 bases not matched to a gene; V was cut back by 5 bases and J by 8 bases. The CDR3 DNA reads as TGCAGTGCTCTCGACAGGGCGGATTCACCCCTCCACTTT. Protein product: CSALDRADSPLHF.

This clonotype appeared a few times. This sequence joins TRBV29-1 and TRBJ2-1; D is undetermined. Germline CDR1 SQVTM, CDR2 ANQGSEA. The CDR3 runs 12 residues. Trimming took 7 bases from V and 5 from J, leaving 12 bases between them. DNA of the CDR3: TGCAGCGCTGTCCGGGCAGACAATGAGCAGTTCTTC. Protein product: CSAVRADNEQFF.

This clonotype was counted a few times. The chain employs TRBV4-1 and TRBJ2-7, with 7 bases that match TRBD1. The CDR3 contains 18 residues. Germline loops: CDR1 MGHRA, CDR2 YSYEKL. After removal of 0 bases from V and 0 bases from J, the junction contained 11 bases not matched to a gene. CDR3 amino acids: CASSQDLGQRGYSYEQYF. Here the CDR3 DNA reads TGCGCCAGCAGCCAAGATCTGGGACAGAGGGGTTACTCCTACGAGCAGTACTTC.

The DNA for the CDR3 is TGTGCCAGCAGCTTGGTTGGACTAGTGAGCGAGACCCAGTACTTC. It codes for CASSLVGLVSETQYF. This chain connects TRBV7-2 to TRBJ2-5; 7 nucleotides line up with TRBD2. The junction had 9 bases not matched to a gene; V was cut back by 3 bases and J by 5 bases. The CDR3 consists of 15 residues. CDR1 is SGHTA, CDR2 FQGNSA, per germline.

This chain links TRBV6-6 with TRBJ1-1, with D possibly being TRBD1 (6 bases). Trimming took off 8 bases at V and 13 bases at J, with 20 bases between the two ends. Germline CDR1 is MNHNY and CDR2 is SVGAGI (reference sequence). The CDR3 consists of 12 residues. The CDR3 DNA reads TGTGCCAGCGCCGCCGGGGGCAAGTGGAATTTCTTT. This encodes CASAAGGKWNFF.

A word on this clonotype: The junction shows a germline mismatch at one end, possibly a read error. The chain joins TRBV6-6 to TRBJ2-7, with D perhaps TRBD2 (6 bases). The CDR3 has 16 residues. In germline, CDR1 is MNHNY, CDR2 SVGAGI (reference sequence). The CDR3 protein is CASSPTGGTSSYERYF. CDR3 nucleotide sequence: TGTGCCAGCAGTCCTACTGGGGGGACGAGCTCCTACGAGCGGTACTTC.

This clonotype was seen a handful of times. This sequence joins TRBV5-1 and TRBJ2-5; 7 positions agree with TRBD2. V lost 7 bases to trimming and J lost 5 bases; unmatched junction nucleotides: 14. Germline lookup yields CDR1 SGHRS and CDR2 YFSETQ. The CDR3 has 15 amino acids. DNA of the CDR3: TGCGCCAGCCGGAGTGCAGGACTAGAGAAGGAGACCCAGTACTTC. It yields the protein CASRSAGLEKETQYF.